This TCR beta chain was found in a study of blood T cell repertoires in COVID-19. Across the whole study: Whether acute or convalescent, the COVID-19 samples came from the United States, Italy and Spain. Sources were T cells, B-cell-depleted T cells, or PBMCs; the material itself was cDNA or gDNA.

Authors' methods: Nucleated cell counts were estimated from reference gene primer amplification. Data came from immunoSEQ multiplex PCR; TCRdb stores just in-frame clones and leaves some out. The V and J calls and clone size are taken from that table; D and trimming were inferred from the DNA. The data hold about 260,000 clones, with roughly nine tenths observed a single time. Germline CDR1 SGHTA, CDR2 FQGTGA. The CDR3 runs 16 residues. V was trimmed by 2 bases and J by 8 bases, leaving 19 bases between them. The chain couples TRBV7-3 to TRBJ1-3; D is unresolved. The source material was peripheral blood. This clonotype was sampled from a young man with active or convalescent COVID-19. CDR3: CASSLVVAEGLHTIYF. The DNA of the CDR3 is TGTGCCAGCAGCTTAGTCGTAGCGGAGGGCCTACACACCATATATTTT.